Listed below are T cell receptor beta chains from one sample, sequenced in a study of CD8+ T cells in alopecia areata. Libraries were prepared by immunoSEQ multiplex PCR; TCRdb keeps only in-frame clonotypes and omits some of them. The sample lists about 150,000 clones; around 71% were seen once. Sequenced here: CD4+ T cells sorted from blood, sampled at week 4, from a patient treated with tofacitinib. The receptor set was obtained from a human donor with alopecia areata. Each CDR3 is given with its conserved first and last residue. D genes are given only for firm matches. The size field is filled for only some rows; it gives once, few, many or a size class.

TRBJ2-3 NA few TRBV7-3 TGTGCCAGCAGCTTAATATGGGGAACAGATACGCAGTATTTT CASSLIWGTDTQYF
TRBJ1-2 TRBD1 NA TRBV4-3 TGCGCCAGCAGCCAAGACTCCGGGACAGTTTTCTATGGCTACACCTTC CASSQDSGTVFYGYTF
TRBJ1-2 TRBD1 NA TRBV30 TGTGCCTGGGAGGGGACAGGGTACTATGGCTACACCTTC CAWEGTGYYGYTF
TRBJ1-5 NA once TRBV5-6 TGTGCCAGCAGGTACAGCGGGGGTGGTGTAGATCAGCCCCAGCATTTT CASRYSGGGVDQPQHF
TRBJ2-2 NA once TRBV30 TGTGCCTGGATAGGGACGAACACCGGGGAGCTGTTTTTT CAWIGTNTGELFF
TRBJ1-1 NA few TRBV19 TGTGCCAGTAAGCAAGGAGGATCAATCACTGAAGCTTTCTTT CASKQGGSITEAFF
TRBJ1-1 NA few TRBV5-1 TGCGCCAGCAGCGGACCGGGACGGAGTGGCGCTGAAGCTTTCTTT CASSGPGRSGAEAFF
TRBJ2-5 TRBD1 NA TRBV2 TGTGCCAGCAGCAGGGGGCTCCAAGAGACCCAGTACTTC CASSRGLQETQYF
TRBJ2-5 NA NA TRBV11-2 TGTGCCAGCAGCCCTCTAGGATACCAAGAGACCCAGTACTTC CASSPLGYQETQYF
TRBJ1-2 NA NA TRBV7-2 TGTGCCAGCAGCTCGGAGGGTCCTCGATATGGCTACACCTTC CASSSEGPRYGYTF
TRBJ2-1 NA NA TRBV29-1 TGCAGCGTTGTAGGGACAACGACGGAGAGGAGATACAATGAGCAGTTCTTC CSVVGTTTERRYNEQFF
TRBJ1-4 NA few TRBV5-8 TGTGCCAGCAGCCCAAGGGCCCGGATGAATGAAAAACTGTTTTTT CASSPRARMNEKLFF
TRBJ1-6 NA NA TRBV30 TGTGCCTGGAGCGCCTTGATCAGCTCCTATAATTCACCCCTCCACTTT CAWSALISSYNSPLHF
TRBJ1-5 NA NA TRBV6-5 TGTGCCAGCAGTTACTTCCAAAATCAGCCCCAGCATTTT CASSYFQNQPQHF
TRBJ1-2 NA NA TRBV25-1 TGTGCCAGCAGTGAAGGCGGGGCCGTTAACTATGGCTACACCTTC CASSEGGAVNYGYTF
TRBJ2-7 NA once TRBV10-3 TGTGCCATCAGCCTGATGACAGGTTACTCCTACGAGCAGTACTTC CAISLMTGYSYEQYF
TRBJ2-1 NA few TRBV1 TGCACCAGCAGCCAGACTAGACTAGCGGGGGCGAATAATGAGCAGTTCTTC CTSSQTRLAGANNEQFF
TRBJ2-3 NA NA TRBV15 TGTGCCACCAGCAGAGTGGGCGGTAGCACAGATACGCAGTATTTT CATSRVGGSTDTQYF
TRBJ2-3 NA NA TRBV11-1 TGTGCCAGCAAGGGTCAAGATACGCAGTATTTT CASKGQDTQYF
TRBJ2-3 NA once TRBV30 TGTGCCTGGAGGGCACCGGGGGGCCACTTCACAGATACGCAGTATTTT CAWRAPGGHFTDTQYF
TRBJ2-7 NA NA TRBV25-1 TGTGCCAGCCAGGGACACCTCTACGAGCAGTACTTC CASQGHLYEQYF
TRBJ1-1 NA NA TRBV5-4 TGTGCCAGCAGCTTGGCCAATCTCGGGGGCACTGAAGCTTTCTTT CASSLANLGGTEAFF
TRBJ2-5 NA NA TRBV29-1 TGCAGCGTTAAATCAGGGAGCGGAGGGACCCAGTACTTC CSVKSGSGGTQYF
TRBJ2-5 NA few TRBV6-6 TGTGCCAGCAGTTACTCGGGAGGCCAGGGGGAAGAGACCCAGTACTTC CASSYSGGQGEETQYF
TRBJ1-5 NA NA TRBV29-1 TGCAGCGTTGAGCAGGGGATCGACAATCAGCCCCAGCATTTT CSVEQGIDNQPQHF
TRBJ1-1 NA NA TRBV29-1 TGCAGCGTTGGGACCGGAAGATTCGGGACTGAAGCTTTCTTT CSVGTGRFGTEAFF
TRBJ2-3 TRBD2 NA TRBV30 TGTGCCTGGTTACCGGGACTAGCGGGGACAGATACGCAGTATTTT CAWLPGLAGTDTQYF
TRBJ2-1 NA NA TRBV10-3 TGTGCCATCGGTCCCAGGGGCGATGAGCAGTTCTTC CAIGPRGDEQFF
TRBJ1-1 NA NA TRBV30 TGTGCCTGGAGTGTACTGGGACACATGAACACTGAAGCTTTCTTT CAWSVLGHMNTEAFF
TRBJ1-6 NA NA TRBV7-8 TGTGCCAGCAGCTCTTTGGGAGGGAATAATTCACCCCTCCACTTT CASSSLGGNNSPLHF
TRBJ1-1 NA NA TRBV2 TGTGCCAGCAGTGATGCCTGGGAGGACACTGAAGCTTTCTTT CASSDAWEDTEAFF
TRBJ1-1 TRBD1 few TRBV7-3 TGTGCCAGCAGCTTACAGGGGGCGAAGGCTGAAGCTTTCTTT CASSLQGAKAEAFF
TRBJ2-7 NA NA TRBV29-1 TGCAGCGTCGCTGACGGGAGCGTTTTTCTGGAGCAGTACTTC CSVADGSVFLEQYF
TRBJ2-3 NA once TRBV15 TGTGCCACCAGCAGACTCGGCGGGGCCACAGATACGCAGTATTTT CATSRLGGATDTQYF
TRBJ2-3 NA NA TRBV14 TGTGCCAGCAGCCAAGGACGCACAGATACGCAGTATTTT CASSQGRTDTQYF
TRBJ2-2 NA NA TRBV29-1 TGCAGCGTCCATCCGGAACAGGGGAACACCGGGGAGCTGTTTTTT CSVHPEQGNTGELFF
TRBJ1-1 NA NA TRBV14 TGTGCCAGCAGCGAAGGGCTGCGCACTGAAGCTTTCTTT CASSEGLRTEAFF
TRBJ2-2 NA NA TRBV4-1 TGCGCCAGCAGCCAAGATGGACAAGCGAACACCGGGGAGCTGTTTTTT CASSQDGQANTGELFF
TRBJ1-2 NA few TRBV5-4 TGTGCCAGCAGCCCCCGGGACATTGGTTATGGCTACACCTTC CASSPRDIGYGYTF
TRBJ1-1 NA NA TRBV30 TGTGCCTGGAGACCTCACGGACCTGGCGGGACTGAAGCTTTCTTT CAWRPHGPGGTEAFF
TRBJ2-1 NA NA TRBV30 TGTGCCTGGAAGTCACGGGGATCTGAGCAGTTCTTC CAWKSRGSEQFF
TRBJ2-5 NA NA TRBV4-2 TGTGCCAGCAGCTCAGGACAGAGCCAAGAGACCCAGTACTTC CASSSGQSQETQYF
TRBJ2-5 NA NA TRBV15 TGTGCCACCAGCAGAGGTGGTTGGCAGATCCAAGAGACCCAGTACTTC CATSRGGWQIQETQYF
TRBJ1-1 NA NA TRBV6-6 TGTGCCAGCAGCGTTCCCGGGGGTCCTGAAGCTTTCTTT CASSVPGGPEAFF
TRBJ1-2 NA NA TRBV30 TGTGCCTGGAGGGACAATATGAGTGGCTACACCTTC CAWRDNMSGYTF
TRBJ2-7 TRBD1 once TRBV18 TGTGCCAGCTCACCAGGGACAGGGGTATACTACGAGCAGTACTTC CASSPGTGVYYEQYF